The present T cell receptor (beta chain) was sequenced within a study of blood T cell repertoires in COVID-19. Method: immunoSEQ multiplex PCR; TCRdb's copy keeps in-frame clones and lacks some. The sample holds about 180,000 clones, 80% to 90% seen once. The germline V and J ends were trimmed by 3 bases and 11 bases, with 11 bases remaining between them. CDR3 length equals 11 residues. CDR1 and CDR2 from the germline V gene are SGHNT and YENEEA. The sequenced sample consisted of peripheral blood. The TCR originated in a human donor with active or convalescent COVID-19. The donor label of this sample is uncertain. This chain links TRBV11-3 with TRBJ2-7, with TRBD1 as a possible D gene (5 bases). The chain's CDR3 is CASSFETEEYF. The CDR3 bases are TGTGCCAGCAGCTTTGAGACAGAGGAGTACTTC.